Listed below are T cell receptor beta chains from one sample, sequenced in a study of neoadjuvant anti-PD-1 for oral cavity cancer. TCRdb's copy holds only in-frame clones and misses some; the assay was immunoSEQ multiplex PCR. Counted here are 12,000 to 15,000 clones, about two thirds occurring once; the ten biggest clones make up about 2.2%. Source: PBMCs, taken before nivolumab (anti-PD-1) treatment. The receptors here all came from a person aged 40-85 years with oral cavity squamous cell carcinoma. Both conserved end residues are part of each CDR3. Fields, in order: J gene, clone size, D gene, V gene, CDR3 DNA, CDR3 protein. A D gene is named only where the DNA matches it firmly. The size of a clone is reported for some rows only, either as once, few or many, or as a class for expanded clones.

j_gene: TRBJ2-5
abundance: .
d_gene: TRBD2
v_gene: TRBV27
CDR3nt: TGTGCCAGCAGTCAGCTGGCGGGGGGGCAGGAGACCCAGTACTTC
CDR3aa: CASSQLAGGQETQYF

j_gene: TRBJ1-6
abundance: few
d_gene: .
v_gene: TRBV28
CDR3nt: TGTGCCAGCAGTTTCGGGTCATCACCCCTCCACTTT
CDR3aa: CASSFGSSPLHF

j_gene: TRBJ2-6
abundance: .
d_gene: .
v_gene: TRBV5-4
CDR3nt: TGTGCCAGCAGCTTGGAGGGGTCAGGGGCCAACGTCCTGACTTTC
CDR3aa: CASSLEGSGANVLTF

j_gene: TRBJ2-2
abundance: .
d_gene: TRBD2
v_gene: TRBV16
CDR3nt: TGTGCCAGCAGCCAACGGCGGGAGCTCACCGGGGAGCTGTTTTTT
CDR3aa: CASSQRRELTGELFF

j_gene: TRBJ1-2
abundance: .
d_gene: TRBD1
v_gene: TRBV5-1
CDR3nt: TGCGCCAGCAGCTTGGATGGACAGGCCGCCTATGGCTACACCTTC
CDR3aa: CASSLDGQAAYGYTF

j_gene: TRBJ1-1
abundance: .
d_gene: TRBD1
v_gene: TRBV2
CDR3nt: TGTGCCAGCAGTGAGGTAGGGGGCACCTCTGAAGCTTTCTTT
CDR3aa: CASSEVGGTSEAFF

j_gene: TRBJ1-1
abundance: .
d_gene: .
v_gene: TRBV6-5
CDR3nt: TGTGCCAGCAATTTTGGGCAGGGCACTGAAGCTTTCTTT
CDR3aa: CASNFGQGTEAFF

j_gene: TRBJ1-2
abundance: .
d_gene: TRBD1
v_gene: TRBV5-6
CDR3nt: TGTGCCAGCAGCGACAGTACAGGGGCCGGCTACACCTTC
CDR3aa: CASSDSTGAGYTF

j_gene: TRBJ1-2
abundance: few
d_gene: TRBD1
v_gene: TRBV5-8
CDR3nt: TGTGCCAGCAGCTTGGAGCAGGGGGTGGGTGGCTACACCTTC
CDR3aa: CASSLEQGVGGYTF

j_gene: TRBJ1-1
abundance: .
d_gene: TRBD1
v_gene: TRBV5-5
CDR3nt: TGTGCCAGCAGCTTACAGGGGGTGAACACTGAAGCTTTCTTT
CDR3aa: CASSLQGVNTEAFF

j_gene: TRBJ1-5
abundance: .
d_gene: .
v_gene: TRBV28
CDR3nt: TGTGCCAGCACCTCTCTTCGGCGAGGGGACCAGCCCCAGCATTTT
CDR3aa: CASTSLRRGDQPQHF

j_gene: TRBJ1-5
abundance: .
d_gene: .
v_gene: TRBV9
CDR3nt: TGTGCCAGCAGCGTAGGTTGGAATCAGCCCCAGCATTTT
CDR3aa: CASSVGWNQPQHF

j_gene: TRBJ2-7
abundance: .
d_gene: .
v_gene: TRBV7-6
CDR3nt: TGTGCCAGCAGCTTAGCGGGCGGGACCTACGAGCAGTACTTC
CDR3aa: CASSLAGGTYEQYF

j_gene: TRBJ2-5
abundance: .
d_gene: .
v_gene: TRBV5-4
CDR3nt: TGTGCCAGCAGCCCCCAAACGGGAGTGGAGACCCAGTACTTC
CDR3aa: CASSPQTGVETQYF

j_gene: TRBJ1-1
abundance: .
d_gene: .
v_gene: TRBV11-2
CDR3nt: TGTGCCAGCAGCTTGACCAGATACACTGAAGCTTTCTTT
CDR3aa: CASSLTRYTEAFF

j_gene: TRBJ2-7
abundance: .
d_gene: .
v_gene: TRBV27
CDR3nt: TGTGCCAGCAGTCCCATGGACAGAAGATACGAGCAGTACTTC
CDR3aa: CASSPMDRRYEQYF

j_gene: TRBJ2-3
abundance: .
d_gene: .
v_gene: TRBV6-6
CDR3nt: TGTGCCAGCAGTTACCCCGGGAGCACAGATACGCAGTATTTT
CDR3aa: CASSYPGSTDTQYF

j_gene: TRBJ1-4
abundance: .
d_gene: TRBD1
v_gene: TRBV5-1
CDR3nt: TGCGCCAGCAGCTCCACAGGGGCAACTAATGAAAAACTGTTTTTT
CDR3aa: CASSSTGATNEKLFF

j_gene: TRBJ2-4
abundance: .
d_gene: .
v_gene: TRBV29-1
CDR3nt: TGCAGCGTTAGAGAGGCTCTAGCCAAAAACATTCAGTACTTC
CDR3aa: CSVREALAKNIQYF

j_gene: TRBJ2-5
abundance: .
d_gene: TRBD1
v_gene: TRBV6-6
CDR3nt: TGTGCCAGCAGTTACGTTAAGGGGGGACAGGGGACCCAGTACTTC
CDR3aa: CASSYVKGGQGTQYF

j_gene: TRBJ2-3
abundance: .
d_gene: TRBD2
v_gene: TRBV28
CDR3nt: TGTGCCACCCTCGGCGGTTCAGCGGGAGGGGGAGATACGCAGTATTTT
CDR3aa: CATLGGSAGGGDTQYF

j_gene: TRBJ2-3
abundance: .
d_gene: .
v_gene: TRBV6-6
CDR3nt: TGTGCCAGCAGTTACCGGACAAGAGGGACAGATACGCAGTATTTT
CDR3aa: CASSYRTRGTDTQYF